The sample holds a few counts of the clone carrying this TCR beta chain. Both 60 Vbeta primers and 13 Jbeta primers went into the PCR. Only in-frame clones appear in the TCRdb table, and some are missing; sequencing was by immunoSEQ multiplex PCR. The table lists 150,000 to 200,000 clones, about 88% of them singletons, with almost 2% in the top ten. The sample belongs to a study of cytomegalovirus exposure and HLA in healthy donors. In germline, CDR1 is MNHEY, CDR2 SMNVEV (reference sequence). CDR3 length: 13 residues. Trimming shortened V by 4 bases and J by 4 bases, and 10 bases separated the two germline ends.

The sequence derives from a woman between 18 and 30 years old in good health and CMV-seronegative. Sequenced sample: PBMCs. This chain connects TRBV27 to TRBJ1-1; D is unclear. The CDR3 reads CASSSFGSTEAFF. CDR3 coding DNA: TGTGCCAGCAGTTCGTTTGGGAGCACTGAAGCTTTCTTT.